This T cell receptor beta chain emerged from a study of T-cell memory formation after mild COVID-19. Background on the study: TCR clusters mostly belonged to single donors. Study conclusions and caveats: Clones which contracted sat mainly in CM and EM if CD4+, and in EMRA if CD8+.

The V gene lost 0 bases and the J gene lost 3 bases, with 12 bases spanning the gap. The CDR3 runs to 15 residues. Germline CDR1 is GTSNPN and CDR2 is SVGIG (reference sequence). TCRdb redid the calling of the 5' RACE reads with MiXCR, one entry per CDR3 protein. There are about 560,000 distinct CDR3 sequences in the sample; 20% to 25% occur only once, and around 9.2% lies in the top ten. Points on this clonotype: What it recognizes is unknown.

The source of this sequence is an adult woman who had mild COVID-19 (a few samples of this study predate the infection). Cell type and time point are not known. Material: PBMCs or a T cell subset sorted from them (not recorded which). The gene calls are TRBV30 and TRBJ2-1; perhaps TRBD2 as D (5 bases). The CDR3 coding sequence is TGTGCCTGGAGTGTACGAGCGGTGGACTACAATGAGCAGTTCTTC. Protein: CAWSVRAVDYNEQFF.